The 18 T cell receptor beta chains below come from one sample, sequenced in a study of blood T cells in healthy people across ages. A second PCR, run for about 6 to 12 cycles, used a sample-barcoded 5' primer plus a J-beta primer mix. TCRdb processed the 5' RACE reads anew with MiXCR; each CDR3 protein has one entry. This sample carries about a million distinct CDR3 sequences, roughly 51% of them seen once, and the ten largest clones take 20% to 25%. The sequencing sample was made of blood. All receptors derive from a woman aged 60-75 years in good health.

A few counts support this clonotype. The chain couples TRBV4-2 to TRBJ2-3, with D perhaps matching TRBD1 or TRBD2 (5 bases each). The V gene lost 0 bases and the J gene lost 2 bases, with 15 bases spanning the gap. The CDR3 totals 17 residues. Germline loops: CDR1 LGHNA, CDR2 YNFKEQ. The CDR3: CASSQDSDRLYTDTQYF. CDR3 sequence (DNA): TGTGCCAGCAGCCAAGATAGCGACAGATTATACACAGATACGCAGTATTTT.

This clonotype showed up just a few times. The gene calls are TRBV28 and TRBJ2-5, with D tentatively TRBD1 (6 bases). Germline lookup yields CDR1 MDHEN and CDR2 SYDVKM. There are 16 residues in the CDR3. Trimming took off 7 bases at V and 11 bases at J, with 29 bases between the two ends. CDR3 sequence (DNA): TGTGCCAGCAAGAGAGGGCAGGGGCCGTTTGTTTCAGCGCAGTACTTC. This codes for CASKRGQGPFVSAQYF.

This chain links TRBV13 with TRBJ2-4; 8 bases line up with TRBD2. The DNA end is more similar to TRBJ2-7, so the J call may be wrong. This CDR3 has 16 residues. CDR1 and CDR2 from the germline V gene are PRHDT and FYEKMQ (reference sequence). The CDR3 nucleotides are TGTGCCAGCAGCTTAGGCGGGGGGACTAGGCGCTACGAGCAGTACTTC. It codes for CASSLGGGTRRYEQYF.

The chain couples TRBV12-3 or TRBV12-4 to TRBJ2-4, with 10 bases aligning to TRBD2. This CDR3 has 17 amino acids. The J segment lost 6 bases and the V segment lost 5 bases, leaving 13 bases of the junction unmatched. CDR3 region: CASSTALAGGSGNIQYF. The CDR3 DNA sequence: TGTGCCAGCAGTACCGCCTTAGCGGGAGGCAGTGGAAACATTCAGTACTTC.

This clonotype has at least ten counts. The V and J genes are TRBV7-9 and TRBJ1-4; no firm D call. The CDR3 spans 15 residues. CDR1 is SEHNR, CDR2 FQNEAQ, per germline (reference sequence). V was trimmed by 2 bases and J by 5 bases, leaving 12 bases between them. The CDR3 sequence: CASSLRSTANEKLFF. The CDR3 DNA follows: TGTGCCAGCAGCTTAAGGTCTACCGCGAATGAAAAACTGTTTTTT.

This clonotype occurred once. A junction end diverges from the germline sequence, so it may reflect a read error. The DNA for the CDR3 is TGCAGTGCTCCCGACCTCGGCCAAGGGACCCAGTACTTC. This gives the protein CSAPDLGQGTQYF. V and J are TRBV20-1 and TRBJ2-5; D not resolved. CDR1 and CDR2 from the germline V gene are DFQATT and SNEGSKA (reference sequence). The CDR3 totals 13 residues.

The CDR3 DNA reads as TGTGCCAGCAGTCCAACGACAGGCATGGAGTACGAGCAGTACTTC. It is translated as CASSPTTGMEYEQYF. V usage is TRBV27 and J usage is TRBJ2-7, with D tentatively TRBD1 (6 bases). The CDR3 is 15 residues long. Germline CDR1 and CDR2: MNHEY and SMNVEV (reference sequence). Deletions cut 5 bases from V and 4 bases from J, with 18 bases between.

This clonotype was recorded a few times. The chain uses TRBV28 and TRBJ2-7; 10 nucleotides align to TRBD1. The CDR3 is made up of 14 amino acids. With V trimmed by 6 bases and J by 5 bases, 7 bases remained unmatched. Germline V lookup: CDR1 MDHEN, CDR2 SYDVKM. The CDR3 loop is CASRTTGGFDEQYF. Here the CDR3 DNA reads TGTGCCAGCAGGACGACAGGGGGCTTCGACGAGCAGTACTTC.

Of note for this clonotype: One end of the junction does not line up with germline, which may come from a read error. The gene calls are TRBV6-2 or TRBV6-3 and TRBJ2-1; 14 bases match TRBD2. The CDR3 has 17 residues. In germline, CDR1 is MNHEY, CDR2 SVGEGT. CDR3 nucleotides: TGTGCCAGCAGCCCACTTCGACTAGCGGGAGGGAGTAATGGGCAGTTCTTC. This gives the protein CASSPLRLAGGSNGQFF.

This clonotype was seen only a few times. The chain employs TRBV4-1 and TRBJ2-5, with D possibly TRBD2 on 5 matching bases. The J call may be incorrect, as the DNA end agrees better with TRBJ2-7. Germline CDR1 MGHRA, CDR2 YSYEKL. This CDR3 comprises 13 residues. In DNA, the CDR3 is TGCGCCAGCAGCCTTAGATACAGCGGCGAGCAGTACTTC. Translated: CASSLRYSGEQYF.

This clonotype was seen repeatedly, ten times or more. The chain recombines TRBV29-1 with TRBJ2-3; D could derive from TRBD1 or TRBD2 (5 bases each). This CDR3 has 14 residues. With 4 bases removed from V and 0 bases from J, the gap between germline ends came to 11 bases. Germline V gene lookup returns CDR1 SQVTM and CDR2 ANQGSEA. Here the CDR3 DNA reads TGCAGCGTTGCGGTCTGGGGGAGCACAGATACGCAGTATTTT. Translating gives CSVAVWGSTDTQYF.

This chain links TRBV25-1 with TRBJ2-3; the match to TRBD2 covers 8 bases. With V trimmed by 1 base and J by 6 bases, 15 bases remained unmatched. Germline V gene data show CDR1 as MGHDK and CDR2 as SYGVNS. The CDR3 consists of 18 residues. The CDR3 loop is CASSEFEGRSGSVDTQYF. In DNA form, the CDR3 reads TGTGCCAGCAGTGAATTCGAGGGGAGGAGCGGGAGCGTGGATACGCAGTATTTT.

This clonotype was picked up a small number of times. V gene TRBV20-1 combines with J gene TRBJ2-7; 7 positions agree with TRBD2. The CDR3 runs to 15 residues. Germline trimming cut 1 base from V and 1 base from J; bases unmatched to any gene: 7. Germline V gene data show CDR1 as DFQATT and CDR2 as SNEGSKA (reference sequence). This chain's CDR3 is CSARGLAGVSYEQYF. DNA for the CDR3: TGCAGTGCTAGAGGACTCGCGGGAGTTTCCTACGAGCAGTACTTC.

The V gene is TRBV7-2, the J gene TRBJ2-5; TRBD2 aligns across 8 bases. CDR3 length: 16 residues. Losses at the gene ends were 5 bases for V and 11 bases for J; bases not matched to a gene: 19. Germline lookup yields CDR1 SGHTA and CDR2 FQGNSA. CDR3 DNA: TGTGCCAGCAGCCCCACCGGGACTAGAATCAACTACGGGCAGTACTTC. Its protein is CASSPTGTRINYGQYF.

This chain connects TRBV14 to TRBJ2-7, with D tentatively TRBD2 (5 bases). This CDR3 comprises 14 residues. V dropped 0 bases and J dropped 4 bases, with 10 bases sitting between them. Germline-derived CDR1 and CDR2 are SGHDN and FVKESK. The CDR3 DNA follows: TGTGCCAGCAGCCAAGAACCCGCGGGTTACGAGCAGTACTTC. It translates to CASSQEPAGYEQYF. Drawing the rest from reference TRBV14 and TRBJ2-7, the complete variable domain is EAGVTQFPSHSVIEKGQTVTLRCDPISGHDNLYWYRRVMGKEIKFLLHFVKESKQDESGMPNNRFLAERTGGTYSTLKVQPAELEDSGVYFCASSQEPAGYEQYFGPGTRLTVT.

This clonotype has just a few counts. The chain is built from TRBV2 and TRBJ2-1; the D call may be TRBD1 or TRBD2 (6 bases each). CDR3 length: 12 residues. Germline loops: CDR1 SNHLY, CDR2 FYNNEI. Trimming left V 2 bases short and J 10 bases short, with 9 bases between. The CDR3 DNA follows: TGTGCCAGCAGTGAACAGGGGAGGGAGCAGTTCTTC. It translates to CASSEQGREQFF.

This chain links TRBV6-5 with TRBJ2-3; a weak D match, TRBD2 (5 bases). The CDR3 has 15 amino acids. V gave up 6 bases and J gave up 3 bases, with 16 bases separating them. Germline V lookup: CDR1 MNHEY, CDR2 SVGAGI. The CDR3 sequence: CASSHTQSGTDTQYF. The DNA of the CDR3 is TGTGCCAGCAGCCACACCCAAAGCGGTACAGATACGCAGTATTTT.

V usage is TRBV7-2 and J usage is TRBJ1-5, with no clear D. Germline V gene lookup returns CDR1 SGHTA and CDR2 FQGNSA. The CDR3 consists of 14 residues. With 5 bases removed from V and 5 bases from J, the gap between germline ends came to 13 bases. CDR3 region: CASSEDGRYQPQHF. In DNA form, the CDR3 reads TGTGCCAGCAGCGAGGACGGGCGATATCAGCCCCAGCATTTT.